Listed here are 19 T cell receptor beta chains from one sample, sequenced in a study of control samples from healthy donors and cancer patients. This table comes from immunoSEQ multiplex PCR, and its TCRdb copy is limited to in-frame clones, with some not included. The table has fewer than 200,000 clones, roughly 90% seen once. The sequencing sample was made of blood. These receptors were taken from a man under 40 in good health.

V gene TRBV6-6 combines with J gene TRBJ2-1, with no clear D. Germline assignment: CDR1 MNHNY and CDR2 SVGAGI (reference sequence). Trimming took off 5 bases at V and 8 bases at J, with 13 bases between the two ends. This CDR3 contains 13 residues. CDR3 bases: TGTGCCAGCAGTCACGCGAGGACCCATGAGCAGTTCTTC. Encoded protein: CASSHARTHEQFF.

To note about this clone: One junction end does not reproduce the germline sequence, and a read error may be involved. The same CDR3 can be traced to other DNA sequences in this sample. CDR3 amino acids: CASSLVGVGNEQFF. As DNA, the CDR3 is TGCGCCAGCAGCTTAGTTGGTGTTGGCAATGAGCAGTTCTTC. The chain couples TRBV11-3 to TRBJ2-1; D gene uncertain. Looked up from germline, CDR1 is SGHNT and CDR2 is YENEEA. The CDR3 contains 14 residues.

In its sample, this clone was seen once. The gene calls are TRBV12-5 and TRBJ2-1, with D possibly matching TRBD1 (6 bases). Trimming left V 9 bases short and J 4 bases short, with 13 bases between. There are 13 residues in the CDR3. In germline, CDR1 is LGHNT, CDR2 FRNRAP. The CDR3: CASQGQLYNEQFF. The CDR3 bases are TGTGCTAGCCAAGGACAGCTTTACAATGAGCAGTTCTTC.

The rearrangement uses TRBV7-2 and TRBJ2-3; a weak D match, TRBD2 (5 bases). CDR1 is SGHTA and CDR2 is FQGNSA in the germline V gene. This CDR3 contains 14 residues. V shed 4 bases and J shed 1 base, with 9 bases lying between them. This CDR3 reads CASSSGYGTDTQYF. CDR3 bases: TGTGCCAGCAGCTCGGGGTATGGCACAGATACGCAGTATTTT. Together with reference TRBV7-2 and TRBJ2-3, the CDR3 gives the full variable domain: GAGVSQSPSNKVTEKGKDVELRCDPISGHTALYWYRQSLGQGLEFLIYFQGNSAPDKSGLPSDRFSAERTGGSVSTLTIQRTQQEDSAVYLCASSSGYGTDTQYFGPGTRLTVL.

This clone was recorded once. The CDR3 nucleotides are TGTGCCAGCAGCGGGACAGGGGGCAGTTCACCCCTCCACTTT. Translated: CASSGTGGSSPLHF. The chain carries TRBV9 and TRBJ1-6, with TRBD1 matching 11 bases. V was pared by 3 bases and J by 9 bases, with 2 bases of the junction left unmatched. Germline CDR1 and CDR2: SGDLS and YYNGEE. The length of the CDR3 is 14 residues. Combining the CDR3 with reference TRBV9 and TRBJ1-6 gives the whole variable domain DSGVTQTPKHLITATGQRVTLRCSPRSGDLSVYWYQQSLDQGLQFLIQYYNGEERAKGNILERFSAQQFPDLHSELNLSSLELGDSALYFCASSGTGGSSPLHFGNGTRLTVT.

The chain recombines TRBV6-1 with TRBJ2-7; 9 positions agree with TRBD1. The CDR3 spans 14 residues. After removal of 7 bases from V and 3 bases from J, the junction contained 7 bases not matched to a gene. Looked up from germline, CDR1 is MNHNS and CDR2 is SASEGT. CDR3 in DNA: TGTGCCAGCAAGGCCGGGACAGGGCGCTACGAGCAGTACTTC. Translating gives CASKAGTGRYEQYF.

The chain combines TRBV11-1 with TRBJ1-1; no reliable D call. The CDR3 totals 13 residues. Germline values: CDR1 SGHAT, CDR2 FQDESV (reference sequence). V was shortened by 5 bases and J by 6 bases, with 13 bases between the two germline ends. The CDR3 reads CASSRTDYSEAFF. The CDR3 DNA reads as TGTGCCAGCAGCCGAACCGATTACTCTGAAGCTTTCTTT.

This clone was detected only a few times. The chain uses TRBV5-1 and TRBJ2-1; D perhaps matches TRBD2 (7 bases). The length of the CDR3 is 13 residues. Germline V gene data show CDR1 as SGHRS and CDR2 as YFSETQ. V was shortened by 4 bases and J by 7 bases, with 12 bases between the two germline ends. CDR3 region: CASSAGARNEQFF. The CDR3 nucleotides are TGCGCCAGCAGCGCGGGGGCGAGGAATGAGCAGTTCTTC.

This rearrangement joins TRBV5-8 to TRBJ2-5; D unresolved. Deletions cut 2 bases from V and 3 bases from J, with 5 bases between. The germline V gene encodes CDR1 SGHTS and CDR2 YDEGEE. This CDR3 is built from 12 residues. CDR3 loop: CASSFSKETQYF. The DNA for the CDR3 is TGTGCCAGCAGCTTTTCTAAAGAGACCCAGTACTTC. The whole variable domain, filled in from reference TRBV5-8 and TRBJ2-5, reads EAGVTQSPTHLIKTRGQQATLRCSPISGHTSVYWYQQALGLGLQFLLWYDEGEERNRGNFPPRFSGRQFPNYSSELNVNALELEDSALYLCASSFSKETQYFGPGTRLLVL.

The CDR3 bases are TGTGCCAGCAGTCTACAGCGTGGCTACACCTTC. Encoded protein: CASSLQRGYTF. The V and J genes are TRBV12-3 or TRBV12-4 and TRBJ1-2; D gene unclear. The CDR3 extends over 11 amino acids. With 5 bases removed from V and 7 bases from J, the gap between germline ends came to 8 bases.

The rearrangement uses TRBV6-1 and TRBJ2-7, with 12 bases matching TRBD1. Germline CDR1 and CDR2: MNHNS and SASEGT. V lost 4 bases and J lost 5; bases outside the gene matches: 9. This CDR3 has 16 amino acids. The CDR3 coding sequence is TGTGCCAGCAGTGCCTCTGTGGGACAGGGGGCCAACGAGCAGTACTTC. Its translation: CASSASVGQGANEQYF.

The chain joins TRBV7-9 to TRBJ2-1, with 14 bases that match TRBD2. The germline V gene has CDR1 SEHNR and CDR2 FQNEAQ (reference sequence). The CDR3 consists of 15 residues. Germline trimming cut 3 bases from V and 7 bases from J; bases unmatched to any gene: 2. CDR3 in amino acids: CASSLTSGGANEQFF. The CDR3 DNA is TGTGCCAGCAGCTTGACTAGCGGGGGGGCAAATGAGCAGTTCTTC.

This chain connects TRBV19 to TRBJ1-3; no reliable D call. The CDR3 is 14 residues long. The germline V gene encodes CDR1 LNHDA and CDR2 SQIVND (reference sequence). Trimming removed 3 bases from V and 9 bases from J, with 15 bases in between. CDR3 in DNA: TGTGCCAGTAGTATCCCCAGCTCATGGGGCACCATATATTTT. Its protein product is CASSIPSSWGTIYF.

V usage is TRBV7-9 and J usage is TRBJ1-3; D gene uncertain. Germline V gives CDR1 SEHNR, CDR2 FQNEAQ (reference sequence). This CDR3 has 15 amino acids. Trimming stripped 5 bases from V and 0 bases from J, with 11 bases between. CDR3 nucleotides: TGTGCCAGCAGCGGATCTTACATCTCTGGAAACACCATATATTTT. The encoded protein is CASSGSYISGNTIYF. The full variable domain, completed using reference TRBV7-9 and TRBJ1-3, is DTGVSQNPRHKITKRGQNVTFRCDPISEHNRLYWYRQTLGQGPEFLTYFQNEAQLEKSRLLSDRFSAERPKGSFSTLEIQRTEQGDSAMYLCASSGSYISGNTIYFGEGSWLTVV.

The rearrangement joins TRBV5-6 to TRBJ1-2; D is uncertain. V was cut by 2 bases and J by 8 bases, with 10 bases left in between. Germline loops: CDR1 SGHDT, CDR2 YYEEEE. The CDR3 runs 12 residues. This CDR3 reads CASSFRSGGYTF. CDR3 coding DNA: TGTGCCAGCAGCTTCAGGTCCGGGGGCTACACCTTC.

The chain links TRBV6-5 to TRBJ1-2; the D is unclear. Trimming cost V 0 bases and J 7 bases, with 15 bases left between them. The CDR3 runs 15 residues. The germline V gene encodes CDR1 MNHEY and CDR2 SVGAGI. The CDR3 nucleotides are TGTGCCAGCAGTTACTCTGATTTGGGTTCTGCTGGCTACACCTTC. Amino acid sequence: CASSYSDLGSAGYTF.

This chain links TRBV24-1 with TRBJ1-2; 7 positions agree with TRBD1. The CDR3 totals 13 residues. J lost 7 bases, V lost 4 bases, and 5 bases had no gene match. The germline CDR1 and CDR2 sequences are KGHDR and SFDVKD. CDR3 in amino acids: CATSDRGNSGYTF. The CDR3 DNA follows: TGTGCCACCAGTGACAGGGGGAACAGTGGCTACACCTTC.

CDR3 in amino acids: CASSPWGEGELFF. CDR3 in DNA: TGTGCCAGCAGCCCCTGGGGGGAAGGGGAGCTGTTTTTT. The chain recombines TRBV9 with TRBJ2-2; D may be TRBD2 (6 bases). This CDR3 has 13 residues. CDR1 and CDR2 from the germline V gene are SGDLS and YYNGEE. V lost 4 bases, J lost 8 bases, and 12 bases lay in between.

The chain joins TRBV6-2 or TRBV6-3 to TRBJ1-5, with 8 bases aligning to TRBD1. Germline CDR1 MNHEY, CDR2 SVGEGT. The trim removed 5 bases at V and 8 bases at J, leaving 8 bases unmatched. There are 14 residues in the CDR3. The CDR3, as DNA: TGTGCCAGCAGTCGAGGACAGGGATCCGAGCCCCAGCATTTT. Amino acids: CASSRGQGSEPQHF.